The 14 T cell receptor beta chains reported below all come from one sample, sequenced in a study of cytomegalovirus exposure and HLA in healthy donors. In the PCR, 60 Vbeta and 13 Jbeta primers were used. Using immunoSEQ multiplex PCR, the repertoire was profiled, and TCRdb retains in-frame clones only, with some absent. Of 75,000 to 100,000 clones listed, roughly 79% are singletons. The sequencing sample was made of PBMCs. The receptors derive from a woman aged 70-85 years in good health and CMV-seropositive.

The chain carries TRBV5-1 and TRBJ2-3; the D gene is possibly TRBD1 (6 bases). The V gene lost 4 bases and the J gene lost 4 bases, with 13 bases spanning the gap. Germline V lookup: CDR1 SGHRS, CDR2 YFSETQ. This CDR3 region has 14 residues. The CDR3 protein is CASSEGHRADTQYF. The CDR3 DNA sequence: TGCGCCAGCAGCGAGGGACACCGGGCAGATACGCAGTATTTT.

V gene TRBV28 combines with J gene TRBJ2-7; TRBD2 is a possible D gene (6 bases). V was cut by 8 bases and J by 6 bases, with 17 bases left in between. The V gene's germline CDR1 is MDHEN and CDR2 SYDVKM. CDR3 length: 13 amino acids. This CDR3 is CASLYSGRGEQYF. The CDR3, as DNA: TGTGCCAGCCTCTATTCCGGGAGAGGCGAGCAGTACTTC.

For the CDR3, the DNA is TGTGCCACCCGGGACAGGAGTACCAATCAGCCCCAGCATTTT. Its protein is CATRDRSTNQPQHF. The genes are TRBV6-6 and TRBJ1-5; 8 positions agree with TRBD1. The CDR3 runs 14 residues. V lost 10 bases to trimming and J lost 3 bases; unmatched junction nucleotides: 8. Germline loops: CDR1 MNHNY, CDR2 SVGAGI (reference sequence).

The chain recombines TRBV10-2 with TRBJ2-5; TRBD1 agrees at 9 bases. The CDR3 sequence is 17 residues long. V dropped 10 bases and J dropped 3; count of bases not matched to a gene: 18. CDR1 is WSHSY and CDR2 is SAAADI in the germline V gene. CDR3 sequence (DNA): TGCGCCACCCGACCTTCCGCAGGGACAGGGTGGGAAGAGACCCAGTACTTC. Amino acid sequence: CATRPSAGTGWEETQYF.

The V gene is TRBV6-4, the J gene TRBJ2-1; 9 nucleotides match TRBD2. The CDR3 covers 13 residues. V was pared by 4 bases and J by 10 bases, with 5 bases of the junction left unmatched. The V gene's germline CDR1 is MRHNA and CDR2 SNTAGT. CDR3 nucleotide sequence: TGTGCCAGCAGTGCGGTGCGGGGGGGGGAGCAGTTCTTC. Amino acids: CASSAVRGGEQFF.

This clone was seen only once. The rearrangement uses TRBV5-4 and TRBJ2-5; D unresolved. Trimming removed 2 bases at V and 2 bases at J, with 10 bases between. The CDR3 runs to 14 residues. Germline lookup yields CDR1 SGHNT and CDR2 YYREEE (reference sequence). The CDR3 sequence: CASSFWRIQETQYF. The CDR3 DNA reads as TGTGCCAGCAGCTTCTGGCGGATTCAAGAGACCCAGTACTTC.

The genes are TRBV27 and TRBJ2-3; TRBD2 might be the D (6 bases). Germline V gene data show CDR1 as MNHEY and CDR2 as SMNVEV (reference sequence). This CDR3 has 15 residues. Trimming cost V 7 bases and J 4 bases, with 18 bases left between them. For the CDR3, the DNA is TGTGCCAGCACCGTGGAGGGACTCCCGGCAGATACGCAGTATTTT. Translated: CASTVEGLPADTQYF.

J is TRBJ2-6 and V is TRBV28, with D hard to call. CDR3 length: 13 amino acids. The germline gives CDR1 MDHEN, CDR2 SYDVKM. Trimming removed 7 bases at V and 1 base at J, with 5 bases between. CDR3 nucleotide sequence: TGTGCCAGCAATCTTTCTGGGGCCAACGTCCTGACTTTC. This sequence encodes CASNLSGANVLTF. The entire variable domain, with the rest obtained from reference TRBV28 and TRBJ2-6, is as follows: DVKVTQSSRYLVKRTGEKVFLECVQDMDHENMFWYRQDPGLGLRLIYFSYDVKMKEKGDIPEGYSVSREKKERFSLILESASTNQTSMYLCASNLSGANVLTFGAGSRLTVL.

This clone has a handful of counts. The CDR3 nucleotides read TGTGCCAGCAGTTTATCGACGGGACAGTCTGGGGCCAACGTCCTGACTTTC. The encoded protein is CASSLSTGQSGANVLTF. The rearrangement links TRBV27 to TRBJ2-6, with 7 positions matching TRBD1. Germline loops: CDR1 MNHEY, CDR2 SMNVEV (reference sequence). The CDR3 sequence is 17 residues long. The V and J ends lost 0 bases and 1 base, in that order; junction bases with no gene match: 3.

The chain couples TRBV19 to TRBJ2-2; the D is unclear. This CDR3 has 18 amino acids. V lost 3 bases and J lost 6, with 23 bases in between. Germline assignment: CDR1 LNHDA and CDR2 SQIVND (reference sequence). This CDR3 reads CASSIKQKITLGSGELFF. CDR3 sequence (DNA): TGTGCCAGTAGTATTAAACAGAAGATCACCCTTGGGTCCGGGGAGCTGTTTTTT.

The chain combines TRBV6-5 with TRBJ2-3; D ambiguous. Germline V gene data show CDR1 as MNHEY and CDR2 as SVGAGI. Trimming shortened V by 6 bases and J by 2 bases, and 9 bases separated the two germline ends. This CDR3 comprises 13 residues. The CDR3 sequence is CASSSPYTDTQYF. The CDR3 bases are TGTGCCAGCAGCAGTCCGTACACAGATACGCAGTATTTT.

This chain uses TRBV7-9 with TRBJ2-1, with 10 bases lining up with TRBD2. J gave up 3 bases and V 5 bases, and 7 bases lay outside the gene matches. Germline loops: CDR1 SEHNR, CDR2 FQNEAQ (reference sequence). The CDR3 extends over 16 amino acids. The CDR3 DNA reads as TGTGCCAGCAGCGCAGCCGGGACTAGCGACTACAATGAGCAGTTCTTC. Translated: CASSAAGTSDYNEQFF. Combining the CDR3 with reference TRBV7-9 and TRBJ2-1 gives the whole variable domain DTGVSQNPRHKITKRGQNVTFRCDPISEHNRLYWYRQTLGQGPEFLTYFQNEAQLEKSRLLSDRFSAERPKGSFSTLEIQRTEQGDSAMYLCASSAAGTSDYNEQFFGPGTRLTVL.

The chain is built from TRBV5-1 and TRBJ2-1; TRBD1 is a possible D gene (6 bases). The germline gives CDR1 SGHRS, CDR2 YFSETQ. V shed 6 bases and J shed 7 bases, with 11 bases lying between them. This CDR3 comprises 12 residues. CDR3 bases: TGCGCCAGCAAACAGGGAGTAAATGAGCAGTTCTTC. It yields the protein CASKQGVNEQFF. The complete variable domain, with remaining parts taken from reference TRBV5-1 and TRBJ2-1, reads KAGVTQTPRYLIKTRGQQVTLSCSPISGHRSVSWYQQTPGQGLQFLFEYFSETQRNKGNFPGRFSGRQFSNSRSEMNVSTLELGDSALYLCASKQGVNEQFFGPGTRLTVL.

This clone rates as medium-sized. The identical CDR3 is also encoded by other nucleotide sequences in the sample. The chain couples TRBV29-1 to TRBJ1-4; the D gene is possibly TRBD1 (5 bases). Germline values: CDR1 SQVTM, CDR2 ANQGSEA. V gave up 3 bases and J gave up 5 bases, with 10 bases separating them. This CDR3 has 13 residues. CDR3 sequence: CSVETGGNEKLFF. In DNA, the CDR3 is TGCAGCGTTGAGACTGGGGGGAATGAAAAACTGTTTTTT.